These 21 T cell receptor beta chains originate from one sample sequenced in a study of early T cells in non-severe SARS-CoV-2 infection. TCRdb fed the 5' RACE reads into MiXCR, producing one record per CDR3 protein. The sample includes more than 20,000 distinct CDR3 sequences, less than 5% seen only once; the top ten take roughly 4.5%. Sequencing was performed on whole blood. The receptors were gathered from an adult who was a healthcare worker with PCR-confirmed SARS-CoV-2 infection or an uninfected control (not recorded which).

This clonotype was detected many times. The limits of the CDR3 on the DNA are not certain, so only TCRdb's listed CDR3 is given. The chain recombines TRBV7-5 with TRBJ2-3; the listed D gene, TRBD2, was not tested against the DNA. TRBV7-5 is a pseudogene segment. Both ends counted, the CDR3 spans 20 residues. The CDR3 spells CISVSEAEDMREGNPDTQYF.

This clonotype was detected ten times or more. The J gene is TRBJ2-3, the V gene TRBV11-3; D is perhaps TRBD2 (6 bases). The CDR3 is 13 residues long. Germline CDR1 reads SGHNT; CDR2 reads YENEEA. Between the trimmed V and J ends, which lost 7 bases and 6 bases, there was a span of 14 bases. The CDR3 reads CASNLGGGDTQYF. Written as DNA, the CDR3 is TGTGCCAGCAACCTGGGGGGAGGTGATACGCAGTATTTT.

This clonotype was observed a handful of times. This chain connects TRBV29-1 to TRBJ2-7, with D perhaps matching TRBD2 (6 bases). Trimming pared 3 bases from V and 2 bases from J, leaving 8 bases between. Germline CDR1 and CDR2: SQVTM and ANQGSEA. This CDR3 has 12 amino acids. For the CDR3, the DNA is TGCAGCGTTGAGGAGGGTACCTACGAGCAGTACTTC. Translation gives CSVEEGTYEQYF.

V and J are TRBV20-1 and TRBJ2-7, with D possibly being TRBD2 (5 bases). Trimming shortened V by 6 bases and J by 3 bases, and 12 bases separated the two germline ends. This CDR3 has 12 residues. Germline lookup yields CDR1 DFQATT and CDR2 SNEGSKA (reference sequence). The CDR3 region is CSARRDLYEQYF. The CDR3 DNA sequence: TGCAGTGCCAGACGGGATCTCTACGAGCAGTACTTC.

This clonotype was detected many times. CDR3 sequence (DNA): TGCAGTGCTAGAGATCCAGGGGGTCCGTGGGAAGCTTTCTTT. Protein product: CSARDPGGPWEAFF. The V call is TRBV20-1, the J call TRBJ1-1; 7 bases are shared with TRBD1. The CDR3 consists of 14 residues. The J segment lost 8 bases and the V segment lost 0 bases, leaving 9 bases of the junction unmatched. Germline assignment: CDR1 DFQATT and CDR2 SNEGSKA (reference sequence).

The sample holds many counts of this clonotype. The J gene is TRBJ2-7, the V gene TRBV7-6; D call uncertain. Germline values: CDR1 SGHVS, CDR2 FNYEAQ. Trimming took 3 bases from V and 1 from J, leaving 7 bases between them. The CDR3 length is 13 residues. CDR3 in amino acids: CASSLGKSYEQYF. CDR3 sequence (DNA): TGTGCCAGCAGCTTGGGGAAGTCCTACGAGCAGTACTTC.

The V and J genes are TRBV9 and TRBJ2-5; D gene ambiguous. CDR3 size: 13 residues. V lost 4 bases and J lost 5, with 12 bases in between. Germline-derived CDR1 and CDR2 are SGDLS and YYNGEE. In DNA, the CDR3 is TGTGCCAGCAGCCTTCAAAAGGAGGAGACCCAGTACTTC. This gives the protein CASSLQKEETQYF.

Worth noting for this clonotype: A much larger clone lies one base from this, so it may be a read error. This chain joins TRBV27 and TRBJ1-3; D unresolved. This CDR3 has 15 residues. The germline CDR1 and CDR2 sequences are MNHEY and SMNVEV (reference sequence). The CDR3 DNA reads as TGTGCCAGCAGTCCTGGACTGTACTCTGGAGACACCATATATTTT. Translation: CASSPGLYSGDTIYF.

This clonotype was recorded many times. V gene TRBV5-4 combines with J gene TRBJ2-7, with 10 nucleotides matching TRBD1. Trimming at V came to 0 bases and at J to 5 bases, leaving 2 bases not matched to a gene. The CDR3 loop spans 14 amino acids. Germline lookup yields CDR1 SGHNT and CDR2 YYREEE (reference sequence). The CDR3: CASSLETGGDEQYF. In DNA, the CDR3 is TGTGCCAGCAGCTTGGAGACAGGGGGCGACGAGCAGTACTTC.

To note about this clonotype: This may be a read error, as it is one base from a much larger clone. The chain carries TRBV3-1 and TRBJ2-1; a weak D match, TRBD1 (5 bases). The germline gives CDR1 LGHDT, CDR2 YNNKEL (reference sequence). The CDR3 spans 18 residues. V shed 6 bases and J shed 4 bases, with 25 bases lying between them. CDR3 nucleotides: TGTGCCAGCAGTCGACAGTCCTATGGGGCCTCCCTTTACAATGAGCAGTTCTTC. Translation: CASSRQSYGASLYNEQFF.

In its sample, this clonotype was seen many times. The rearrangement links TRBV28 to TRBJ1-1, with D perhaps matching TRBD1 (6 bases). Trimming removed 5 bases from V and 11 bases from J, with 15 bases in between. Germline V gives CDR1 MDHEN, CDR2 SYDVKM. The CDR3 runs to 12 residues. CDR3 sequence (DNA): TGTGCCAGCAGTACAGGGCAGGTCAGGGCTTTCTTT. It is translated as CASSTGQVRAFF. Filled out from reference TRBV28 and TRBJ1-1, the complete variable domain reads DVKVTQSSRYLVKRTGEKVFLECVQDMDHENMFWYRQDPGLGLRLIYFSYDVKMKEKGDIPEGYSVSREKKERFSLILESASTNQTSMYLCASSTGQVRAFFGQGTRLTVV.

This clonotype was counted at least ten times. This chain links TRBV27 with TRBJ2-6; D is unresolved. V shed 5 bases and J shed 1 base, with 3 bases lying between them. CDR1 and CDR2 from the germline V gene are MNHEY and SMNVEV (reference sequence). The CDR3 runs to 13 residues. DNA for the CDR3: TGTGCCAGCAGTCCTTCTGGGGCCAACGTCCTGACTTTC. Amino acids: CASSPSGANVLTF.

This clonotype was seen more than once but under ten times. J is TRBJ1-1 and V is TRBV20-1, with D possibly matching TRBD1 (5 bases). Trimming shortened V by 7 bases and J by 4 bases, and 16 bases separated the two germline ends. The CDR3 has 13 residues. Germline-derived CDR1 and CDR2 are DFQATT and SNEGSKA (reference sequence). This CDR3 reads CSGRLGEGTEAFF. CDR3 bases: TGCAGTGGCCGGCTAGGGGAGGGCACTGAAGCTTTCTTT.

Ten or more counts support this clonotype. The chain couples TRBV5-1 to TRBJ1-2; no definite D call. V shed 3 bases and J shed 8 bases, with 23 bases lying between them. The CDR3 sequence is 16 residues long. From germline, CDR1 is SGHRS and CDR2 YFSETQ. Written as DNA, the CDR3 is TGCGCCAGCAGCTCCCGAGCGGGATCCCAGCTGGCCGGCTACACCTTC. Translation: CASSSRAGSQLAGYTF.

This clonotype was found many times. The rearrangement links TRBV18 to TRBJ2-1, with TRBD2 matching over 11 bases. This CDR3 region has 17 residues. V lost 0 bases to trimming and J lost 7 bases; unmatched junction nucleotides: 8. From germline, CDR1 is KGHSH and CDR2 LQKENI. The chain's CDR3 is CASSPPTSGSVWNEQFF. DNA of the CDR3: TGTGCCAGCTCACCACCTACTAGCGGGAGTGTTTGGAATGAGCAGTTCTTC. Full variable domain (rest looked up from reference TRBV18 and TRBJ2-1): NAGVMQNPRHLVRRRGQEARLRCSPMKGHSHVYWYRQLPEEGLKFMVYLQKENIIDESGMPKERFSAEFPKEGPSILRIQQVVRGDSAAYFCASSPPTSGSVWNEQFFGPGTRLTVL.

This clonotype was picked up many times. The CDR3: CASSHRASGHTEAFF. The DNA of the CDR3 is TGTGCCAGCAGCCACCGGGCCAGCGGTCATACTGAAGCTTTCTTT. This chain links TRBV7-9 with TRBJ1-1; D not resolved. CDR3 length: 15 residues. Per germline, CDR1 SEHNR and CDR2 FQNEAQ (reference sequence). Trimming removed 5 bases from V and 5 bases from J, with 18 bases in between.

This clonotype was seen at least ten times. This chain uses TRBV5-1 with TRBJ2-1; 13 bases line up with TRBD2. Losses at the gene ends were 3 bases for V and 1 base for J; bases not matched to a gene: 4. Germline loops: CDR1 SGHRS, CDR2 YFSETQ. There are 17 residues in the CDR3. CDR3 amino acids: CASSWTSGSPSYNEQFF. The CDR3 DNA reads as TGCGCCAGCAGCTGGACTAGCGGGAGTCCTTCCTACAATGAGCAGTTCTTC. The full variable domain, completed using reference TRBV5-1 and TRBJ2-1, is KAGVTQTPRYLIKTRGQQVTLSCSPISGHRSVSWYQQTPGQGLQFLFEYFSETQRNKGNFPGRFSGRQFSNSRSEMNVSTLELGDSALYLCASSWTSGSPSYNEQFFGPGTRLTVL.

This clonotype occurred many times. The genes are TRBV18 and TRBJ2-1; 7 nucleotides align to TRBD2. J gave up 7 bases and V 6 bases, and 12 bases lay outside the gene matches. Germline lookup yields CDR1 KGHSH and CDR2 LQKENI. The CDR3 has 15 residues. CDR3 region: CASSLLGGSQNEQFF. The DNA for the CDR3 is TGTGCCAGCTCTTTGCTAGGCGGGAGTCAGAATGAGCAGTTCTTC.

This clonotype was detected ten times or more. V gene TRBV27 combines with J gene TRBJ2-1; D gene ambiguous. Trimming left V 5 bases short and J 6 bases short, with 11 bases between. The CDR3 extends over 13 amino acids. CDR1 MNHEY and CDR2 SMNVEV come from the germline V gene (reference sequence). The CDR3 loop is CASSISGANEQFF. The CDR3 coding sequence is TGTGCCAGCAGTATTAGTGGCGCCAATGAGCAGTTCTTC.

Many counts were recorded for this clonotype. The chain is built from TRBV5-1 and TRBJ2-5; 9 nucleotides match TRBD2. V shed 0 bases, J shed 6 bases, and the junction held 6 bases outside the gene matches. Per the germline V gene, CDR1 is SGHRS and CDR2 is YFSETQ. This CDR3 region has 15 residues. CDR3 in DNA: TGCGCCAGCAGCTTGGTTCCAGCGGGAGGTCAGACCCAGTACTTC. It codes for CASSLVPAGGQTQYF.

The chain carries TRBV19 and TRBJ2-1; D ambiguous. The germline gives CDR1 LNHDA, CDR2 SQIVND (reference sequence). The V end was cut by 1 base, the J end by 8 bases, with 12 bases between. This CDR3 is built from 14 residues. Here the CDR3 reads CASSIGGSMDEQFF. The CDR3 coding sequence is TGTGCCAGTAGTATAGGTGGGTCTATGGATGAGCAGTTCTTC.